What follows are 20 T cell receptor beta chains derived from one specimen sequenced in a study of blood T cells in healthy people across ages. Through a sample-barcoded 5' primer and a J-beta primer mix, a second PCR was run for about 7 to 12 cycles. One entry per CDR3 protein results from TCRdb running MiXCR on the 5' RACE reads. The sample shows 1.5 million to 2 million distinct CDR3 sequences, under 30% of them seen only once. Sequenced: blood. The receptors stem from a young woman in good health.

This clonotype appeared once. The rearrangement uses TRBV2 and TRBJ1-5, with D possibly TRBD1 on 5 matching bases. The length of the CDR3 is 13 residues. Germline V lookup: CDR1 SNHLY, CDR2 FYNNEI. V was trimmed by 4 bases and J by 7 bases, leaving 11 bases between them. This chain's CDR3 is CASSAEGPQPQHF. CDR3 nucleotides: TGTGCCAGCAGTGCGGAGGGGCCCCAGCCCCAGCATTTT.

V and J are TRBV11-2 and TRBJ2-5, with 9 bases that match TRBD1. The CDR3 spans 15 residues. The V segment lost 1 base and the J segment 5 bases; nucleotides outside the gene matches: 5. Per the germline V gene, CDR1 is SGHAT and CDR2 is FQNNGV. The CDR3 coding sequence is TGTGCCAGCAGCTTAGGGACAGGGGCAGGGGAGACCCAGTACTTC. Its translation is CASSLGTGAGETQYF.

This clonotype was found many times. V and J are TRBV7-3 and TRBJ1-2; weak D call: TRBD1 (5 bases). Trimming pared 4 bases from V and 4 bases from J, leaving 10 bases between. CDR3 length equals 13 residues. CDR1 and CDR2 (germline): SGHTA, FQGTGA. The CDR3 nucleotides read TGTGCCAGCAGCTCGGGACTGATCTATGGCTACACCTTC. This translates into CASSSGLIYGYTF.

The V and J genes are TRBV12-3 or TRBV12-4 and TRBJ2-7; possible D gene TRBD1, 6 bases. Trimming removed 6 bases from V and 4 bases from J, with 22 bases in between. This CDR3 region has 16 residues. The CDR3 DNA reads as TGTGCCAGCAGCCCTCGGGTAGGGGGAAAATCGTACGAGCAGTACTTC. Its protein is CASSPRVGGKSYEQYF.

This clonotype was seen a handful of times. Sequence at one end of the junction differs from germline and may be a read error. V gene TRBV24-1 combines with J gene TRBJ2-1; D is possibly TRBD2 (5 bases). The CDR3 covers 15 residues. In germline, CDR1 is KGHDR, CDR2 SFDVKD. The CDR3 reads CATSDPRTVPNERFF. In nucleotides, the CDR3 is TGTGCCACCAGTGATCCTAGGACTGTCCCTAATGAGCGGTTCTTC.

This sequence joins TRBV12-3 or TRBV12-4 and TRBJ2-5, with 8 positions matching TRBD2. The V gene end was trimmed by 5 bases and the J gene end by 2 bases; junction bases not matched to a gene: 13. This CDR3 spans 17 amino acids. This CDR3 is CASSPPLAGGGQETQYF. The CDR3 bases are TGTGCCAGCAGTCCACCTCTGGCGGGGGGAGGGCAAGAGACCCAGTACTTC.

In its sample, this clonotype was seen a few times. The rearrangement joins TRBV20-1 to TRBJ2-3; D is possibly TRBD1 or TRBD2 (5 bases each). V was trimmed by 0 bases and J by 4 bases, leaving 11 bases between them. Germline V CDR1 and CDR2: DFQATT, SNEGSKA (reference sequence). This CDR3 contains 14 residues. Here the CDR3 DNA reads TGCAGTGCTAGAGACGGGACGGAGCCAGATACGCAGTATTTT. This encodes CSARDGTEPDTQYF.

The V and J genes are TRBV30 and TRBJ2-1; D gene unclear. Looked up from germline, CDR1 is GTSNPN and CDR2 is SVGIG (reference sequence). The CDR3 runs to 14 residues. With 3 bases removed from V and 3 bases from J, the gap between germline ends came to 12 bases. The CDR3 region is CAWSPRQFYNEQFF. In nucleotides, the CDR3 is TGTGCCTGGAGCCCGAGGCAATTCTACAATGAGCAGTTCTTC.

This clonotype was recorded a few times. The chain has TRBV11-2 and TRBJ2-5, with D tentatively TRBD2 (6 bases). Germline CDR1 is SGHAT and CDR2 is FQNNGV. The V end lost 4 bases, the J end lost 1 base, and 19 bases lay between the germline ends. The CDR3 extends over 17 amino acids. The CDR3 loop reads CASSSGVDAGLQETQYF. In DNA form, the CDR3 reads TGTGCCAGCAGCTCGGGGGTAGATGCGGGGCTCCAAGAGACCCAGTACTTC.

This chain joins TRBV9 and TRBJ2-1, with 9 bases aligning to TRBD2. The CDR3 extends over 18 amino acids. J was trimmed by 0 bases and V by 4 bases; bases with no gene match: 11. The germline V gene has CDR1 SGDLS and CDR2 YYNGEE. The CDR3 bases are TGTGCCAGCAGCCCACTTCGACTAGCGGTAAGCTCCTACAATGAGCAGTTCTTC. Protein: CASSPLRLAVSSYNEQFF.

Concerning this clonotype itself: Germline and junction disagree at one end, which may indicate a read error. The rearrangement uses TRBV4-2 and TRBJ2-7; perhaps TRBD2 as D (5 bases). The CDR3 runs 16 residues. CDR1 is LGHNA and CDR2 is YNFKEQ in the germline V gene. The CDR3 reads CSSSQDGGAPSYEQYF. The CDR3 nucleotides read TGTTCCAGCAGCCAAGATGGAGGTGCACCCTCCTACGAGCAGTACTTC.

This chain joins TRBV18 and TRBJ2-7, with a possible D match to TRBD1 (5 bases). This CDR3 is 12 amino acids long. V dropped 4 bases and J dropped 5 bases, with 9 bases sitting between them. The germline V gene encodes CDR1 KGHSH and CDR2 LQKENI. CDR3 sequence: CASSLKGDEQYF. CDR3 DNA sequence: TGTGCCAGCTCACTTAAAGGGGACGAGCAGTACTTC. The complete variable domain, with remaining parts taken from reference TRBV18 and TRBJ2-7, reads NAGVMQNPRHLVRRRGQEARLRCSPMKGHSHVYWYRQLPEEGLKFMVYLQKENIIDESGMPKERFSAEFPKEGPSILRIQQVVRGDSAAYFCASSLKGDEQYFGPGTRLTVT.

Turning to this clonotype: Given a much more abundant clone one base away, this may be a read error. V gene TRBV29-1 combines with J gene TRBJ2-5; D unclear. CDR3 length equals 12 residues. Germline lookup yields CDR1 SQVTM and CDR2 ANQGSEA. DNA for the CDR3: TGCAGCGGTGAAGATGCATGGGGTGTTAGGTACTTC. It specifies CSGEDAWGVRYF. Supplemented by reference TRBV29-1 and TRBJ2-5, the full variable domain reads SAVISQKPSRDICQRGTSLTIQCQVDSQVTMMFWYRQQPGQSLTLIATANQGSEATYESGFVIDKFPISRPNLTFSTLTVSNMSPEDSSIYLCSGEDAWGVRYFGPGTRLLVL.

The rearrangement joins TRBV12-3 or TRBV12-4 to TRBJ1-1, with TRBD1 identical over 8 bases. The CDR3 spans 13 residues. With 4 bases clipped from V and 8 bases from J, the junction kept 6 bases outside the gene matches. The CDR3 DNA sequence: TGTGCCAGCAGTTCCCAGGGGGCTAGGGAAGCTTTCTTT. As protein: CASSSQGAREAFF.

There are a few counts of this clonotype. This chain links TRBV29-1 with TRBJ1-1; unclear D gene. The CDR3 runs to 13 residues. Per the germline V gene, CDR1 is SQVTM and CDR2 is ANQGSEA. Trimming removed 4 bases from V and 0 bases from J, with 9 bases in between. CDR3 coding DNA: TGCAGCGTTGCTCTGGGCCTGAACACTGAAGCTTTCTTT. It encodes CSVALGLNTEAFF.

This clonotype has more than one count but fewer than ten. This chain links TRBV6-6 with TRBJ2-1; 7 bases agree with TRBD2. The J segment lost 5 bases and the V segment lost 1 base, leaving 8 bases of the junction unmatched. There are 16 residues in the CDR3. From germline, CDR1 is MNHNY and CDR2 SVGAGI (reference sequence). CDR3 in amino acids: CASSYYGLGRHNEQFF. The CDR3 DNA reads TGTGCCAGCAGTTACTACGGACTAGGGCGCCACAATGAGCAGTTCTTC.

The CDR3 coding sequence is TGCGCCAGCATATTGTGGCAGCCCCAGCATTTT. Amino acid sequence: CASILWQPQHF. V is TRBV10-2 and J is TRBJ1-5; D unclear. CDR1 and CDR2 from the germline V gene are WSHSY and SAAADI. The CDR3 is 11 residues long. The V end lost 7 bases, the J end lost 7 bases, and 8 bases lay between the germline ends.

This clonotype was detected once. This chain connects TRBV2 to TRBJ2-1; possible D gene TRBD2, 6 bases. The CDR3 loop spans 14 amino acids. V was clipped by 5 bases and J by 5 bases, with 13 bases between them. CDR1 and CDR2 from the germline V gene are SNHLY and FYNNEI. The CDR3 DNA reads as TGTGCCAGCAGTCCCCGGACTACGAACAATGAGCAGTTCTTC. Residues: CASSPRTTNNEQFF.

The V gene is TRBV5-5, the J gene TRBJ2-1; D possibly corresponds to TRBD2 (5 bases). Per the germline V gene, CDR1 is SGHKS and CDR2 is YYEKEE (reference sequence). Trimming took off 3 bases at V and 9 bases at J, with 10 bases between the two ends. The CDR3 runs to 12 residues. CDR3 sequence reads: CASSWSSGEQFF. CDR3 DNA sequence: TGTGCCAGCAGCTGGTCCAGCGGTGAGCAGTTCTTC. The whole variable domain, remainder taken from reference TRBV5-5 and TRBJ2-1, is DAGVTQSPTHLIKTRGQQVTLRCSPISGHKSVSWYQQVLGQGPQFIFQYYEKEERGRGNFPDRFSARQFPNYSSELNVNALLLGDSALYLCASSWSSGEQFFGPGTRLTVL.

This clonotype was seen more than once but under ten times. The chain employs TRBV20-1 and TRBJ1-2; TRBD1 is a possible D gene (6 bases). CDR1 and CDR2 from the germline V gene are DFQATT and SNEGSKA (reference sequence). The V gene lost 5 bases and the J gene lost 4 bases, with 8 bases spanning the gap. CDR3 length equals 11 residues. The CDR3 loop reads CSAVGGYGYTF. The CDR3, as DNA: TGCAGTGCTGTAGGGGGCTATGGCTACACCTTC.